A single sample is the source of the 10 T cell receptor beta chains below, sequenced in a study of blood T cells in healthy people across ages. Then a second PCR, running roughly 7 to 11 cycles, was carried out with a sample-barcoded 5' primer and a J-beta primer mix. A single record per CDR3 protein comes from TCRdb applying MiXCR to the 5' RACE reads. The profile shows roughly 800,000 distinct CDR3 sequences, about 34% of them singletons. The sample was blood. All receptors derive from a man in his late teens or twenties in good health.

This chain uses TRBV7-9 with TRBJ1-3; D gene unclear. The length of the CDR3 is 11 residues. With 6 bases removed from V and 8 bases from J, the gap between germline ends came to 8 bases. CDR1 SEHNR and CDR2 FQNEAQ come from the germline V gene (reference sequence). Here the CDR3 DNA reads TGTGCCAGCAGTACCAGTGACACCATATATTTT. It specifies CASSTSDTIYF. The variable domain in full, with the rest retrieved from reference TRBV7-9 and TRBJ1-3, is DTGVSQNPRHKITKRGQNVTFRCDPISEHNRLYWYRQTLGQGPEFLTYFQNEAQLEKSRLLSDRFSAERPKGSFSTLEIQRTEQGDSAMYLCASSTSDTIYFGEGSWLTVV.

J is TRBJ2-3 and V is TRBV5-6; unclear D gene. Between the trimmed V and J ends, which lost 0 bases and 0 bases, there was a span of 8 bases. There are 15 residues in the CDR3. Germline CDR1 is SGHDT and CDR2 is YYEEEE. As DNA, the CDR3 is TGTGCCAGCAGCTTGGACTTTGCTAGCACAGATACGCAGTATTTT. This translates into CASSLDFASTDTQYF.

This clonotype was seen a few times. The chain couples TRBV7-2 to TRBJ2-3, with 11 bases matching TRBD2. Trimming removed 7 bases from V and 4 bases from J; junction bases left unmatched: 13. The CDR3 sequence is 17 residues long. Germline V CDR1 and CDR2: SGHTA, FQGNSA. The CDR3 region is CASTSRTSGRGADTQYF. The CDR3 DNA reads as TGTGCCAGCACCTCCCGGACTAGCGGGCGAGGTGCAGATACGCAGTATTTT.

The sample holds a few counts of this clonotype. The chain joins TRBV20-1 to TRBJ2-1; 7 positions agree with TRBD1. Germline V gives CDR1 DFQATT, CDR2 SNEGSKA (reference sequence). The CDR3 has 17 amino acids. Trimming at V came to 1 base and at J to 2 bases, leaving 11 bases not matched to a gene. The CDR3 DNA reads TGCAGTGCTAGAGTCCCACTCGAGGACAGGCCCTACAATGAGCAGTTCTTC. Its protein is CSARVPLEDRPYNEQFF.

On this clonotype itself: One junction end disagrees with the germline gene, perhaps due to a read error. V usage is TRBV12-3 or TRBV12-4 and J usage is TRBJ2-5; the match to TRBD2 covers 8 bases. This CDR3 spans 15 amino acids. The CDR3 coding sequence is TGTGCCAGCAGTACCACGGGGGGGATCCAAGAGACCCAGTGCTTC. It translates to CASSTTGGIQETQCF.

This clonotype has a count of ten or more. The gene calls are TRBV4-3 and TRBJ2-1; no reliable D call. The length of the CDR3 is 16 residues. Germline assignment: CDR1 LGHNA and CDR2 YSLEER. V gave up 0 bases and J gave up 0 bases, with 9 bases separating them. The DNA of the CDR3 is TGCGCCAGCAGCCAAGATTGGGCAAGCTCCTACAATGAGCAGTTCTTC. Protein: CASSQDWASSYNEQFF.

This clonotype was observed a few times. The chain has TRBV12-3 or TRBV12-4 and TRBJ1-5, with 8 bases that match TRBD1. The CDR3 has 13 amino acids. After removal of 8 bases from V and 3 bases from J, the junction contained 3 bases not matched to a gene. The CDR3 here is CASGQGYNQPQHF. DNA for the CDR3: TGTGCCAGCGGACAGGGCTACAATCAGCCCCAGCATTTT.

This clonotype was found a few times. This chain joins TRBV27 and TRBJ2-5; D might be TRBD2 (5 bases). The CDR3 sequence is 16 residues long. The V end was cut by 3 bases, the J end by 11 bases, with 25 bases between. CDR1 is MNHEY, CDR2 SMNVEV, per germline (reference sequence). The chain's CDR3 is CASSLGGLGSYNEQYF. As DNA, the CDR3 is TGTGCCAGCAGTTTGGGCGGGTTAGGCTCCTACAATGAGCAGTACTTC.

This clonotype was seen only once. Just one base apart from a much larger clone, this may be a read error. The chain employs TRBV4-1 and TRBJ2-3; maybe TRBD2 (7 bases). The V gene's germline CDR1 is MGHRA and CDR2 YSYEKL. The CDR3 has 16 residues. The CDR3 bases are TGCACCAGCAGCCAAGAGGGGGGGACCTATGGTGATACGCAGTATTTT. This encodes CTSSQEGGTYGDTQYF.

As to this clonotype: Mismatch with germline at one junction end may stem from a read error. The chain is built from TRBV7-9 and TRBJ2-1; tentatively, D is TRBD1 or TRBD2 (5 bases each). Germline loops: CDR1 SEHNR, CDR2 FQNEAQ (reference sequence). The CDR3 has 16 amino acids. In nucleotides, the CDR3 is TGTGCCAACAGCTTAGGGACCTATGCGATTTACAAGGAGCAGTTCTTC. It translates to CANSLGTYAIYKEQFF.